This T cell receptor (beta chain) was obtained from a study of cytomegalovirus exposure and HLA in healthy donors. The data were produced by immunoSEQ multiplex PCR, yet TCRdb's version contains in-frame clones alone and is incomplete. The sample holds roughly 60,000 clones, about 90% seen once. Whole-study results and caveats: The study designated fewer than 200 TCR beta chains cytomegalovirus-associated.

Worth noting for this clone: The antigen is unknown.

Trimming removed 0 bases from V and 6 bases from J, with 10 bases in between. Germline V gene data show CDR1 as SGDLS and CDR2 as YYNGEE. This CDR3 is built from 14 residues. The sequence was obtained from a woman between 18 and 29 years old in good health and CMV-seronegative. The sequenced sample consisted of PBMCs. The chain has TRBV9 and TRBJ2-1, with a possible D match to TRBD1 (5 bases). The CDR3 DNA sequence: TGTGCCAGCAGCGTAGACCAGGGTCTCAATGAGCAGTTCTTC. The encoded protein is CASSVDQGLNEQFF.